The 13 T cell receptor beta chains listed next were all sequenced from one sample in a study of T cell responses to AZD1222 COVID-19 vaccine. Here immunoSEQ multiplex PCR was the method, and the copy in TCRdb shows in-frame clones only, minus some. The data contain around 84,000 clones, 70% to 90% of them singletons. Material: peripheral blood, obtained on day 0 of MenACWY control vaccination. These receptors came from an adult in good health.

The chain has TRBV18 and TRBJ1-6; D is unclear. Germline V lookup: CDR1 KGHSH, CDR2 LQKENI. Trimming cost V 1 base and J 6 bases, with 10 bases left between them. This CDR3 has 15 amino acids. The CDR3, as DNA: TGTGCCAGCTCACCACAATGGGATCCTAATTCACCCCTCCACTTT. Translated, it gives CASSPQWDPNSPLHF.

V is TRBV10-3 and J is TRBJ2-7; a weak D match, TRBD1 (5 bases). The CDR3 covers 12 residues. Trimming removed 3 bases at V and 4 bases at J, with 7 bases between. The V gene's germline CDR1 is ENHRY and CDR2 SYGVKD. The CDR3 nucleotides read TGTGCCATCAGTGACAGGGAATACGAGCAGTACTTC. Translated: CAISDREYEQYF.

The gene calls are TRBV4-3 and TRBJ1-4, with 9 bases matching TRBD1. Germline V CDR1 and CDR2: LGHNA, YSLEER. This CDR3 contains 16 residues. The trim removed 3 bases at V and 5 bases at J, leaving 7 bases unmatched. CDR3 sequence (DNA): TGCGCCAGCAGCCATGATTCCGGGACAGGGAATGAAAAACTGTTTTTT. Encoded protein: CASSHDSGTGNEKLFF.

By its share, this clone is medium-sized (0.01 to 0.1%). CDR3 sequence reads: CASSVGLYEQYF. CDR3 DNA sequence: TGTGCCAGCAGCGTAGGGCTGTACGAGCAGTACTTC. V is TRBV9 and J is TRBJ2-7; D is uncertain. The CDR3 is 12 amino acids. V lost 0 bases and J lost 4, with 5 bases in between. Per the germline V gene, CDR1 is SGDLS and CDR2 is YYNGEE.

The V gene is TRBV20-1, the J gene TRBJ1-1, with D unresolved. The V end was cut by 3 bases, the J end by 4 bases, with 15 bases between. CDR1 and CDR2 (germline): DFQATT, SNEGSKA (reference sequence). This CDR3 has 14 amino acids. Here the CDR3 DNA reads TGCAGTGCTAGTGGTCGGGGTTTGGGCACTGAAGCTTTCTTT. The encoded protein is CSASGRGLGTEAFF.

V and J are TRBV12-3 or TRBV12-4 and TRBJ1-1; D not certain. The CDR3 is made up of 12 amino acids. V gave up 3 bases and J gave up 6 bases, with 8 bases separating them. The chain's CDR3 is CASSLDYAEAFF. For the CDR3, the DNA is TGTGCCAGCAGTTTGGATTACGCTGAAGCTTTCTTT.

The J gene is TRBJ1-4, the V gene TRBV10-2; D is ambiguous. Germline V CDR1 and CDR2: WSHSY, SAAADI. V lost 2 bases, J lost 1 base, and 8 bases lay in between. The CDR3 is made up of 15 amino acids. The CDR3 here is CASSEIRGTNEKLFF. For the CDR3, the DNA is TGCGCCAGCAGTGAGATCCGGGGAACTAATGAAAAACTGTTTTTT.

The count of this clone is one. The chain has TRBV7-9 and TRBJ1-2; 7 bases are a match to TRBD1. V lost 2 bases, J lost 1 base, and 4 bases stayed unmatched. The CDR3 has 15 residues. The germline V gene encodes CDR1 SEHNR and CDR2 FQNEAQ (reference sequence). The CDR3 bases are TGTGCCAGCAGCTTAAAGCCAGGGGGTAACTATGGCTACACCTTC. Translated: CASSLKPGGNYGYTF.

In this sample, this clone turned up once. The rearrangement uses TRBV2 and TRBJ2-1; D perhaps matches TRBD1 (6 bases). In germline, CDR1 is SNHLY, CDR2 FYNNEI. V shed 6 bases and J shed 5 bases, with 11 bases lying between them. This CDR3 has 13 residues. The CDR3: CASRRGQNNEQFF. DNA for the CDR3: TGTGCCAGCAGGCGTGGACAGAACAATGAGCAGTTCTTC.

The CDR3 DNA follows: TGTGCCAGCAGCTTGAGGAGCCCGGGACAGATCACAGATACGCAGTATTTT. Translated, it gives CASSLRSPGQITDTQYF. The rearrangement joins TRBV7-7 to TRBJ2-3; 7 nucleotides align to TRBD1. The germline V gene has CDR1 SSHAT and CDR2 FNYEAQ (reference sequence). The CDR3 sequence is 17 residues long. V was clipped by 3 bases and J by 2 bases; unmatched bases: 11.

The V and J genes are TRBV19 and TRBJ1-1; 7 nucleotides match TRBD1. The V gene end was trimmed by 4 bases and the J gene end by 7 bases; junction bases not matched to a gene: 6. Germline assignment: CDR1 LNHDA and CDR2 SQIVND (reference sequence). This CDR3 is built from 13 residues. The CDR3 sequence: CASSTGQLNEAFF. The CDR3 DNA sequence: TGTGCCAGTAGTACGGGACAGCTCAATGAAGCTTTCTTT.

This chain uses TRBV7-2 with TRBJ1-2, with TRBD1 as a possible D gene (6 bases). Deletions cut 5 bases from V and 9 bases from J, with 16 bases between. Germline V gene lookup returns CDR1 SGHTA and CDR2 FQGNSA. CDR3 length: 13 amino acids. The CDR3 bases are TGTGCCAGCAGCCCGGGGCAGGGGATTAGCTACACCTTC. It yields the protein CASSPGQGISYTF.

The V gene is TRBV7-2, the J gene TRBJ2-3; D tentatively fits TRBD1 or TRBD2 (5 bases each). This CDR3 is built from 17 residues. V was cut by 5 bases and J by 2 bases, with 20 bases left in between. CDR1 is SGHTA, CDR2 FQGNSA, per germline. The CDR3 here is CASSLQPGATATDTQYF. The CDR3 nucleotides are TGTGCCAGCAGCCTCCAACCCGGGGCCACCGCCACAGATACGCAGTATTTT.